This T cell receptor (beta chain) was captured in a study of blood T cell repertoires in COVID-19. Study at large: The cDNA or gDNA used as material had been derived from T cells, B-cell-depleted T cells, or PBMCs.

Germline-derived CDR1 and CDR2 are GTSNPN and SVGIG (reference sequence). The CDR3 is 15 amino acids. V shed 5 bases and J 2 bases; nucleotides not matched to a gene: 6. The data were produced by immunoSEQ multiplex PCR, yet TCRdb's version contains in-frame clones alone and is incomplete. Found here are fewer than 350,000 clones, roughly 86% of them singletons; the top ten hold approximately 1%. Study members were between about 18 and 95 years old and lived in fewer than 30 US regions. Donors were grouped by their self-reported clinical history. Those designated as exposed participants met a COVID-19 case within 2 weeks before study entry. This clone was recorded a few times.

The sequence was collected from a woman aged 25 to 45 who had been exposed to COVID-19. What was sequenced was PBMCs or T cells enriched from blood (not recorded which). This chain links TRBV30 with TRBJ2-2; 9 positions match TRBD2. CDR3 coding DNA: TGTGCCTGGCTCAAGACTAGCGGTAACACCGGGGAGCTGTTTTTT. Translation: CAWLKTSGNTGELFF.